The T cell receptor beta chain under discussion was sequenced for a study of siplizumab effects on memory and regulatory T cells. Study-wide points: Roughly 80-97% of dividing CD4+ or CD8+ clones were without an attributable naive or memory phenotype.

Germline V gene data show CDR1 as MNHNY and CDR2 as SVGAGI (reference sequence). The CDR3 sequence is 13 residues long. V lost 2 bases and J lost 10, with 9 bases in between. Here immunoSEQ multiplex PCR was the method, and the copy in TCRdb shows in-frame clones only, minus some. This table has fewer than 9,500 clones, roughly three quarters appearing once. Worth noting for this clone: Its antigen is still unknown.

The chain joins TRBV6-6 to TRBJ1-6, with D possibly TRBD1 on 5 matching bases. Sequenced material: effector memory CD8+ T cells sorted from blood. Sample subset: unstimulated CD8+ effector memory T cells. The source is a human donor in good health. The CDR3 spells CASSYGGVSPLHF. The DNA of the CDR3 is TGTGCCAGCAGTTACGGGGGGGTCTCACCCCTCCACTTT.